These 32 T cell receptor beta chains share one sample of origin, sequenced in a study of radiation and T cells in renal cell carcinoma. This sample's time point: blood 2 weeks post-SBRT. Treatment given: 15 Gy SBRT to primary tumor, nephrectomy 4 weeks later. TCRdb keeps only in-frame clones here, not all; method: immunoSEQ multiplex PCR. The sample contains roughly 130,000 clones, more than 70% of which appear only once. The starting material was blood, obtained from a patient whose treatment included radiotherapy and nephrectomy. These receptor sequences come from a woman between 70 and 85 years old with renal cell carcinoma.

This clone was found a few times. The rearrangement links TRBV5-4 to TRBJ2-5; 10 positions agree with TRBD2. Germline V CDR1 and CDR2: SGHNT, YYREEE (reference sequence). V trimming: 3 bases; J trimming: 1 base; junction bases outside the gene matches: 3. The CDR3 is made up of 15 amino acids. The CDR3 coding sequence is TGTGCCAGCAGCTCAGGACTAGCGGCCCAAGAGACCCAGTACTTC. This codes for CASSSGLAAQETQYF. Combining the CDR3 with reference TRBV5-4 and TRBJ2-5 gives the whole variable domain ETGVTQSPTHLIKTRGQQVTLRCSSQSGHNTVSWYQQALGQGPQFIFQYYREEENGRGNFPPRFSGLQFPNYSSELNVNALELDDSALYLCASSSGLAAQETQYFGPGTRLLVL.

CDR3: CASSQDRGTSGHNEQFF. In nucleotides, the CDR3 is TGTGCCAGCAGCCAAGATAGAGGGACTAGCGGCCATAATGAGCAGTTCTTC. V gene TRBV4-2 combines with J gene TRBJ2-1; 11 nucleotides match TRBD2. CDR1 is LGHNA and CDR2 is YNFKEQ in the germline V gene. CDR3 length equals 17 residues. V shed 0 bases and J 7 bases; nucleotides not matched to a gene: 8.

V gene TRBV28 combines with J gene TRBJ2-7, with D possibly matching TRBD1 (6 bases). The CDR3 runs to 13 residues. V lost 11 bases and J lost 6, with 20 bases in between. Per germline, CDR1 MDHEN and CDR2 SYDVKM. CDR3 DNA sequence: TGTGCCCACGGTACAGGGCGGATCGGCGAGCAGTACTTC. Its translation is CAHGTGRIGEQYF.

The gene calls are TRBV9 and TRBJ1-5; TRBD1 matches 7 bases. CDR1 SGDLS and CDR2 YYNGEE come from the germline V gene. The CDR3 is 14 residues long. The V and J ends lost 0 bases and 4 bases, in that order; junction bases with no gene match: 1. In DNA, the CDR3 is TGTGCCAGCAGCGTAGCAGGGGGGAATCAGCCCCAGCATTTT. This translates into CASSVAGGNQPQHF.

This chain joins TRBV6-5 and TRBJ1-6; D unresolved. This CDR3 region has 12 residues. The ends were cut back, 6 bases at V and 10 bases at J, with 10 bases in the middle. In germline, CDR1 is MNHEY, CDR2 SVGAGI. CDR3 sequence reads: CASRMTGSPLHF. In nucleotides, the CDR3 is TGTGCCAGCAGAATGACCGGGTCACCCCTCCACTTT.

This clone was observed a single time. In nucleotides, the CDR3 is TGTGCCAGTAGTACCCGACTAGCGGGGGGCCCGAACACCGGGGAGCTGTTTTTT. Its translation is CASSTRLAGGPNTGELFF. The chain combines TRBV19 with TRBJ2-2, with 13 nucleotides matching TRBD2. The junction had 5 bases not matched to a gene; V was cut back by 4 bases and J by 0 bases. This CDR3 comprises 18 residues. Germline lookup yields CDR1 LNHDA and CDR2 SQIVND (reference sequence).

This sequence joins TRBV28 and TRBJ1-1; D unclear. The CDR3 is made up of 14 amino acids. The V and J ends lost 6 bases and 1 base respectively, with 12 bases between them. Per the germline V gene, CDR1 is MDHEN and CDR2 is SYDVKM. Written as DNA, the CDR3 is TGTGCCAGCAGGCTAGGACGGGCGAACACTGAAGCTTTCTTT. Encoded protein: CASRLGRANTEAFF.

The V call is TRBV28, the J call TRBJ1-1; D is undetermined. Germline assignment: CDR1 MDHEN and CDR2 SYDVKM. V lost 6 bases and J lost 6, with 5 bases in between. This CDR3 is 10 amino acids long. The CDR3 loop is CASRGSEAFF. CDR3 in DNA: TGTGCCAGCAGGGGGTCTGAAGCTTTCTTT.

The chain couples TRBV18 to TRBJ2-3; 8 bases fit TRBD1. Per germline, CDR1 KGHSH and CDR2 LQKENI. With 1 base clipped from V and 3 bases from J, the junction kept 3 bases outside the gene matches. The CDR3 contains 15 residues. The CDR3 sequence: CASSPLQGATDTQYF. CDR3 nucleotides: TGTGCCAGCTCACCACTGCAGGGGGCTACAGATACGCAGTATTTT.

This clone appeared once. The gene calls are TRBV9 and TRBJ2-6, with 7 positions matching TRBD2. The V gene end was trimmed by 1 base and the J gene end by 0 bases; junction bases not matched to a gene: 7. CDR3 length equals 18 residues. CDR1 and CDR2 from the germline V gene are SGDLS and YYNGEE. CDR3 nucleotide sequence: TGTGCCAGCAGCGTATTCCCAGCGGGGATCTCTGGGGCCAACGTCCTGACTTTC. Amino acid sequence: CASSVFPAGISGANVLTF.

The genes are TRBV7-2 and TRBJ1-4; TRBD1 is a possible D gene (6 bases). The CDR3 extends over 14 amino acids. V was clipped by 5 bases and J by 13 bases, with 20 bases between them. Germline assignment: CDR1 SGHTA and CDR2 FQGNSA. The CDR3 loop is CASSEKTGPNILFF. CDR3 DNA sequence: TGTGCCAGCAGCGAAAAAACAGGGCCCAATATACTGTTTTTT.

The chain recombines TRBV5-4 with TRBJ2-2; D might be TRBD1 or TRBD2, each matching 5 bases. V lost 0 bases to trimming and J lost 0 bases, with 9 bases between them. Looked up from germline, CDR1 is SGHNT and CDR2 is YYREEE (reference sequence). This CDR3 is 16 amino acids long. For the CDR3, the DNA is TGTGCCAGCAGCTTGGCGGGGCTTGCGAACACCGGGGAGCTGTTTTTT. Amino acid sequence: CASSLAGLANTGELFF.

This clone was seen a single time. The chain carries TRBV6-1 and TRBJ2-1, with TRBD1 as a possible D gene (5 bases). The CDR3 has 14 amino acids. Germline V gives CDR1 MNHNS, CDR2 SASEGT. V was trimmed by 5 bases and J by 3 bases, leaving 11 bases between them. For the CDR3, the DNA is TGTGCCAGCAGTCGCTTCGACAGCTACAATGAGCAGTTCTTC. The encoded protein is CASSRFDSYNEQFF.

The chain has TRBV15 and TRBJ1-2; perhaps TRBD1 as D (6 bases). The CDR3 runs to 13 residues. The V end was cut by 1 base, the J end by 4 bases, with 7 bases between. Germline CDR1 LNHNV, CDR2 YYDKDF (reference sequence). In DNA form, the CDR3 reads TGTGCCACCAGCAGAGGACAGGCCTATGGCTACACCTTC. It yields the protein CATSRGQAYGYTF.

V usage is TRBV14 and J usage is TRBJ1-1; TRBD1 matches at 7 bases. The CDR3 runs to 15 residues. Germline values: CDR1 SGHDN, CDR2 FVKESK. Trimming at V came to 0 bases and at J to 9 bases, leaving 10 bases not matched to a gene. The CDR3 spells CASSQDHRGRTKAFF. In DNA, the CDR3 is TGTGCCAGCAGCCAAGATCACAGGGGCAGGACTAAAGCTTTCTTT.

The chain uses TRBV9 and TRBJ1-5; perhaps TRBD1 as D (5 bases). V lost 2 bases and J 4 bases, leaving 10 bases between the germline ends. Germline V gene sequence: CDR1 SGDLS, CDR2 YYNGEE. The CDR3 sequence is 14 residues long. The CDR3 sequence is CASSVQGGNQPQHF. In DNA form, the CDR3 reads TGTGCCAGCAGCGTTCAGGGAGGGAATCAGCCCCAGCATTTT.

The V call is TRBV9, the J call TRBJ1-2; 8 bases are a match to TRBD1. Germline V gives CDR1 SGDLS, CDR2 YYNGEE. The CDR3 sequence is 15 residues long. V lost 4 bases to trimming and J lost 0 bases; unmatched junction nucleotides: 5. The chain's CDR3 is CASSPRQGTNYGYTF. CDR3 DNA: TGTGCCAGCAGCCCTCGACAGGGGACTAACTATGGCTACACCTTC.

The rearrangement joins TRBV9 to TRBJ2-5; weak D call: TRBD2 (6 bases). CDR1 and CDR2 (germline): SGDLS, YYNGEE. The CDR3 extends over 16 amino acids. The V gene lost 4 bases and the J gene lost 2 bases, with 18 bases spanning the gap. The CDR3 spells CASSSPGVAVQETQYF. CDR3 nucleotides: TGTGCCAGCAGCTCCCCCGGAGTAGCGGTACAAGAGACCCAGTACTTC. The full variable domain, its missing parts supplied by reference TRBV9 and TRBJ2-5, is DSGVTQTPKHLITATGQRVTLRCSPRSGDLSVYWYQQSLDQGLQFLIQYYNGEERAKGNILERFSAQQFPDLHSELNLSSLELGDSALYFCASSSPGVAVQETQYFGPGTRLLVL.

J is TRBJ1-6 and V is TRBV9, with D possibly matching TRBD1 (5 bases). V lost 7 bases to trimming and J lost 9 bases, with 14 bases between them. Germline values: CDR1 SGDLS, CDR2 YYNGEE. This CDR3 has 13 residues. In DNA form, the CDR3 reads TGTGCCAGCTCCGGTGGGGGAGGTTCACCCCTCCACTTT. Its translation: CASSGGGGSPLHF.

The V call is TRBV4-3, the J call TRBJ1-2, with TRBD1 as a possible D gene (6 bases). The CDR3 extends over 16 amino acids. The germline V gene has CDR1 LGHNA and CDR2 YSLEER. Trimming took 1 base from V and 4 from J, leaving 16 bases between them. CDR3 sequence (DNA): TGCGCCAGCAGCCAAGGCCTTAGGGGGGACCTCTATGGCTACACCTTC. Protein sequence: CASSQGLRGDLYGYTF.

The V call is TRBV2, the J call TRBJ2-2; D tentatively fits TRBD1 or TRBD2 (5 bases each). The CDR3 length is 14 residues. V gave up 6 bases and J gave up 6 bases, with 14 bases separating them. The V gene's germline CDR1 is SNHLY and CDR2 FYNNEI. The CDR3 nucleotides are TGTGCCAGCAGGGGGGAAGGGGTTCCCGGGGAGCTGTTTTTT. Encoded protein: CASRGEGVPGELFF.

The J gene is TRBJ2-1, the V gene TRBV7-9; TRBD1 might be the D (5 bases). Trimming cost V 1 base and J 2 bases, with 15 bases left between them. The CDR3 is 17 residues long. Germline-derived CDR1 and CDR2 are SEHNR and FQNEAQ (reference sequence). Here the CDR3 DNA reads TGTGCCAGCAGCTTAGGTAGTGGGGCGGCTACCTACAATGAGCAGTTCTTC. Amino acids: CASSLGSGAATYNEQFF. The entire variable domain, with the rest obtained from reference TRBV7-9 and TRBJ2-1, is as follows: DTGVSQNPRHKITKRGQNVTFRCDPISEHNRLYWYRQTLGQGPEFLTYFQNEAQLEKSRLLSDRFSAERPKGSFSTLEIQRTEQGDSAMYLCASSLGSGAATYNEQFFGPGTRLTVL.

The V gene is TRBV19, the J gene TRBJ1-5, with 7 bases aligning to TRBD1. This CDR3 has 17 amino acids. Germline CDR1 reads LNHDA; CDR2 reads SQIVND (reference sequence). Losses at the gene ends were 3 bases for V and 2 bases for J; bases not matched to a gene: 10. CDR3 bases: TGTGCCAGTAGTATCGGCAGACAGGGCTTGGGCAATCAGCCCCAGCATTTT. This codes for CASSIGRQGLGNQPQHF.

The gene calls are TRBV5-4 and TRBJ2-1; D not resolved. This CDR3 comprises 12 residues. V was trimmed by 4 bases and J by 8 bases, leaving 10 bases between them. Germline assignment: CDR1 SGHNT and CDR2 YYREEE (reference sequence). The CDR3 loop is CASSLDWDEQFF. As DNA, the CDR3 is TGTGCCAGCAGCCTAGACTGGGATGAGCAGTTCTTC.

The chain links TRBV7-2 to TRBJ2-5; 9 bases agree with TRBD2. The CDR3 loop spans 16 amino acids. Trimming removed 5 bases from V and 0 bases from J; junction bases left unmatched: 7. Germline CDR1 reads SGHTA; CDR2 reads FQGNSA. CDR3 amino acids: CASSAISGGYQETQYF. In DNA, the CDR3 is TGTGCCAGCAGCGCCATCAGCGGGGGGTACCAAGAGACCCAGTACTTC.

The CDR3 bases are TGTGCCAGCAGCGTAAGAAACACCGGGGAGCTGTTTTTT. It specifies CASSVRNTGELFF. This rearrangement joins TRBV9 to TRBJ2-2; no reliable D call. Deletions cut 1 base from V and 2 bases from J, with 3 bases between. The germline CDR1 and CDR2 sequences are SGDLS and YYNGEE. The CDR3 is 13 residues long.

The chain uses TRBV9 and TRBJ1-2; no reliable D call. This CDR3 has 15 amino acids. Germline-derived CDR1 and CDR2 are SGDLS and YYNGEE. The V and J ends lost 0 bases and 2 bases respectively, with 11 bases between them. Here the CDR3 reads CASSVGVGRNYGYTF. The DNA for the CDR3 is TGTGCCAGCAGCGTAGGTGTGGGTAGAAACTATGGCTACACCTTC.

The chain uses TRBV19 and TRBJ2-7, with 8 bases lining up with TRBD2. This CDR3 has 15 amino acids. V lost 1 base, J lost 4 bases, and 6 bases stayed unmatched. CDR1 LNHDA and CDR2 SQIVND come from the germline V gene (reference sequence). The CDR3 is CASSIVAGGLYEQYF. The CDR3 nucleotides read TGTGCCAGTAGTATAGTCGCGGGGGGCCTATACGAGCAGTACTTC.

The gene calls are TRBV19 and TRBJ1-1; D is ambiguous. Germline V gene lookup returns CDR1 LNHDA and CDR2 SQIVND (reference sequence). Trimming took off 7 bases at V and 0 bases at J, with 15 bases between the two ends. This CDR3 is 15 amino acids long. The CDR3 DNA reads as TGTGCCAGTAAGCCGGGCGCCGGCATGAACACTGAAGCTTTCTTT. The encoded protein is CASKPGAGMNTEAFF.

The V call is TRBV19, the J call TRBJ2-5; no reliable D call. The germline CDR1 and CDR2 sequences are LNHDA and SQIVND (reference sequence). V lost 6 bases, J lost 0 bases, and 5 bases lay in between. The CDR3 is 12 residues long. The CDR3 bases are TGTGCCAGTAGCGGGTACCAAGAGACCCAGTACTTC. Amino acids: CASSGYQETQYF.

J is TRBJ1-3 and V is TRBV5-4; D possibly corresponds to TRBD1 (5 bases). Trimming took 3 bases from V and 11 from J, leaving 21 bases between them. The CDR3 is 15 residues long. Germline V lookup: CDR1 SGHNT, CDR2 YYREEE (reference sequence). The CDR3 protein is CASSSQLGERTSIYF. The CDR3 DNA reads as TGTGCCAGCAGCTCCCAGTTGGGGGAAAGAACATCCATATATTTT.

The CDR3 here is CASSLGPGQGSNNEQFF. CDR3 in DNA: TGTGCCAGCAGCTTAGGCCCGGGACAGGGGTCTAACAATGAGCAGTTCTTC. This sequence joins TRBV11-2 and TRBJ2-1, with 10 positions matching TRBD1. The V segment lost 1 base and the J segment 5 bases; nucleotides outside the gene matches: 8. CDR3 length: 17 amino acids. Looked up from germline, CDR1 is SGHAT and CDR2 is FQNNGV.